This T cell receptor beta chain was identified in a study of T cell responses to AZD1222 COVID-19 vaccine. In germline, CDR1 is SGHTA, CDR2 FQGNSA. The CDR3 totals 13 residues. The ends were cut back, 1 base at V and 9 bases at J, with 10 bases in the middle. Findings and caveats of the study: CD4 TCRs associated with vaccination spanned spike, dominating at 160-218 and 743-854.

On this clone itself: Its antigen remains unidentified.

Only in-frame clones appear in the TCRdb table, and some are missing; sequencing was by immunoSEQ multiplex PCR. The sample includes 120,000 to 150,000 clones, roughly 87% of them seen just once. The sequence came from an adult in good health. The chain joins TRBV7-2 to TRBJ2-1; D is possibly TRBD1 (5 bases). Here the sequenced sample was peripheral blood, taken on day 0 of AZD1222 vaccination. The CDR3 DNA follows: TGTGCCAGCAGCTTAGGGGTAAGGGGTGAGCAGTTCTTC. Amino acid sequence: CASSLGVRGEQFF.